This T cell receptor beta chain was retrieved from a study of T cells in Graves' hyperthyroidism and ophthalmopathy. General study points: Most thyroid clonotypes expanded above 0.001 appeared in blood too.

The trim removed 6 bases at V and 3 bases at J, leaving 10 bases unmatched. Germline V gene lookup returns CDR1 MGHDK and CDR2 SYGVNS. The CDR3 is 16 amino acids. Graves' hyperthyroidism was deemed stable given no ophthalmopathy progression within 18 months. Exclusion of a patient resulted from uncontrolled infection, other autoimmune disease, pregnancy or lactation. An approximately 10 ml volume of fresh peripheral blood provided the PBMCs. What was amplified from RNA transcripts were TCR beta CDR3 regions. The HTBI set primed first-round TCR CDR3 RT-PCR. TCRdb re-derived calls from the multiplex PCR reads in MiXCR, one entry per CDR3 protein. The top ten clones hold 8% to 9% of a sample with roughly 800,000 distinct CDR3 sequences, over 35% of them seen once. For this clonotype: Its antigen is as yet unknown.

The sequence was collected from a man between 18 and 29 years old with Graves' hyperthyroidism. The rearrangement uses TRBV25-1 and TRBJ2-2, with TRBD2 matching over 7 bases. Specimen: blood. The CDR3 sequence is CASRPPPGGYTGELFF. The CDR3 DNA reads TGTGCCAGCAGACCCCCGCCGGGAGGATACACCGGGGAGCTGTTTTTT. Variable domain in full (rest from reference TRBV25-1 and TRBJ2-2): EADIYQTPRYLVIGTGKKITLECSQTMGHDKMYWYQQDPGMELHLIHYSYGVNSTEKGDLSSESTVSRIRTEHFPLTLESARPSHTSQYLCASRPPPGGYTGELFFGEGSRLTVL.